The 9 T cell receptor beta chains presented below share a single source sample, sequenced in a study of blood T cell repertoires in COVID-19 (dated by TCRdb to the early 2020s). The library was prepared using the immunoSEQ multiplex PCR assay. TCRdb re-hosts the immuneACCESS table, in-frame sequences only. Its copies lack some clones; in the studies checked, an unresolved V gene accounts for under half of them, and the cause for the rest is not known. This sample has roughly 350,000 clones in its table, and more than 75% of those were observed once. The leading ten clones occupy 3.5% to 4.5% of the sample. The sample was peripheral blood. These receptors were taken from a woman aged 45-59 years with active or convalescent COVID-19.

This clone was detected once. The chain has TRBV5-4 and TRBJ2-5, with a weak D call TRBD2 (6 bases). CDR3 length: 14 residues. Germline CDR1 reads SGHNT; CDR2 reads YYREEE (reference sequence). The V gene lost 1 base and the J gene lost 1 base, with 8 bases spanning the gap. The CDR3 is CASSLNGGQETQYF. Written as DNA, the CDR3 is TGTGCCAGCAGCTTGAACGGGGGCCAAGAGACCCAGTACTTC.

This sequence joins TRBV4-3 and TRBJ1-2; 8 nucleotides agree with TRBD1. CDR1 is LGHNA and CDR2 is YSLEER in the germline V gene. J was trimmed by 3 bases and V by 4 bases; bases with no gene match: 13. The CDR3 length is 17 residues. CDR3 bases: TGCGCCAGCAGCCCAGGGACAGGCACCACCGTGTACTATGGCTACACCTTC. This encodes CASSPGTGTTVYYGYTF.

The rearrangement links TRBV2 to TRBJ1-1, with 7 bases that match TRBD1. The CDR3 length is 15 residues. The trim removed 2 bases at V and 3 bases at J, leaving 6 bases unmatched. The germline CDR1 and CDR2 sequences are SNHLY and FYNNEI. CDR3 sequence reads: CASSEWGQYDTEAFF. As DNA, the CDR3 is TGTGCCAGCAGTGAATGGGGACAGTACGACACTGAAGCTTTCTTT.

This clone came up a few times. V usage is TRBV7-9 and J usage is TRBJ2-3, with unresolved D. This CDR3 spans 14 amino acids. V dropped 2 bases and J dropped 4 bases, with 10 bases sitting between them. In germline, CDR1 is SEHNR, CDR2 FQNEAQ (reference sequence). The CDR3 DNA reads TGTGCCAGCAGCTTAATATTGGCCTCAGATACGCAGTATTTT. Its protein product is CASSLILASDTQYF.

This rearrangement joins TRBV19 to TRBJ1-4, with D uncertain. V was shortened by 3 bases and J by 4 bases, with 12 bases between the two germline ends. This CDR3 contains 15 residues. Germline lookup yields CDR1 LNHDA and CDR2 SQIVND (reference sequence). The CDR3 loop reads CASSISGLDNEKLFF. In DNA form, the CDR3 reads TGTGCCAGTAGTATTTCCGGTCTCGATAATGAAAAACTGTTTTTT.

This chain uses TRBV11-1 with TRBJ2-7; 7 bases align to TRBD1. The ends lost 4 bases at V and 6 bases at J; junction bases unmatched: 9. In germline, CDR1 is SGHAT, CDR2 FQDESV (reference sequence). The CDR3 totals 14 residues. The CDR3 sequence is CASSSRQGGGEQYF. The DNA of the CDR3 is TGTGCCAGCAGCTCCCGACAGGGTGGGGGCGAGCAGTACTTC.

This chain links TRBV6-2 or TRBV6-3 with TRBJ1-2; D is possibly TRBD1 (6 bases). Trimming shortened V by 6 bases and J by 6 bases, and 14 bases separated the two germline ends. The CDR3 covers 13 residues. From germline, CDR1 is MNHEY and CDR2 SVGEGT. The DNA of the CDR3 is TGTGCCAGCAGCTATACAGGGTCTAATGGCTACACCTTC. It encodes CASSYTGSNGYTF.

This chain uses TRBV27 with TRBJ2-3; a weak D match, TRBD1 (5 bases). Trimming cost V 3 bases and J 1 base, with 8 bases left between them. This CDR3 has 14 amino acids. CDR1 and CDR2 from the germline V gene are MNHEY and SMNVEV (reference sequence). This chain's CDR3 is CASSLDIRTDTQYF. DNA of the CDR3: TGTGCCAGCAGTTTGGACATCCGCACAGATACGCAGTATTTT.

As regards this clone: Its ends do not fully match the called genes, so a read error is possible. This chain uses TRBV27 with TRBJ2-3; 9 nucleotides line up with TRBD2. This CDR3 is 13 amino acids long. Germline CDR1 and CDR2: MNHEY and SMNVEV (reference sequence). CDR3 in DNA: TGTGCCAGCAGTTCCGGGACTAGCCATCATGTCGTTTTT. It translates to CASSSGTSHHVVF.